Listed below are T cell receptor beta chains from one sample, sequenced in a study of T cells after yellow fever vaccination. One entry per CDR3 protein results from TCRdb running MiXCR on the 5' RACE reads. The sample lists 230,000 or so distinct CDR3 sequences, 3.6% occurring once. The sample consisted of PBMCs, taken 15 days after the yellow fever booster vaccination. The receptors stem from a man in his late teens or twenties who received the YFV17D yellow fever vaccine. CDR3s include the opening cysteine and the closing phenylalanine or tryptophan.

length	V	J	CDR3
17	TRBV3-1	TRBJ2-5	CASSQDLVGGAQETQYF
16	TRBV21-1	TRBJ2-2	CASSPSAQGNTGELFF
15	TRBV27	TRBJ1-2	CASLRDANSNYGYTF
16	TRBV3-1	TRBJ2-1	CASSYPGRSSYNEQFF
11	TRBV6-5	TRBJ2-1	CASSPGREQFF
15	TRBV27	TRBJ2-3	CASSNPLSGTDTQYF
13	TRBV5-4	TRBJ2-1	CASSLPVKDEQFF
16	TRBV29-1	TRBJ2-6	CSVFRDGSSGANVLTF
13	TRBV3-1	TRBJ1-1	CASSQGGRAEAFF
15	TRBV30	TRBJ2-7	CAWSFGLAGVGEKYF
14	TRBV7-9	TRBJ2-1	CASSPPQGGNEQFF
13	TRBV29-1	TRBJ1-3	CSGMTDSGNTIYF
14	TRBV5-1	TRBJ2-1	CASSLTAANNEQFF
17	TRBV7-6	TRBJ2-1	CASSSRRERGRRNEQFF
14	TRBV5-1	TRBJ2-2	CASTPTVNTGELFF
14	TRBV6-5	TRBJ1-5	CASSYRGRNQPQHF
13	TRBV2	TRBJ2-3	CASSEGGTDTQYF
13	TRBV6-5	TRBJ2-2	CASSYKETGELFF
16	TRBV7-2	TRBJ2-1	CASSPGGRGLMNEQFF
17	TRBV4-3	TRBJ1-3	CASSQGLGRASGNTIYF
11	TRBV4-1	TRBJ2-1	CASSQEAEQFF
14	TRBV12-3/TRBV12-4	TRBJ2-2	CASRVWGDTGELFF
16	TRBV4-1	TRBJ2-3	CASSRLATGGGDTQYF
17	TRBV9	TRBJ2-1	CASSGAGGLTSIDEQFF
15	TRBV5-1	TRBJ1-1	CASSLNRGLGTEAFF
12	TRBV20-1	TRBJ1-2	CSAIGRVHGYTF
16	TRBV30	TRBJ2-1	CAWKVVGGASYNEQFF
11	TRBV6-1	TRBJ2-7	CASRGVYEQYF
15	TRBV5-1	TRBJ1-1	CASSDPGQGETEAFF
16	TRBV4-3	TRBJ1-5	CASSQDTGSAAQPQHF
14	TRBV7-8	TRBJ1-6	CASSSGTAASPLHF
14	TRBV6-2/TRBV6-3	TRBJ1-5	CASSEASGYQPQHF
14	TRBV27	TRBJ1-1	CASIGRDSNTEAFF
17	TRBV4-3	TRBJ2-2	CASSQVRFSVNTGELFF
11	TRBV20-1	TRBJ2-1	CSEAYDKGQFF
13	TRBV7-7	TRBJ2-5	CASSLAGAETQYF
15	TRBV5-5	TRBJ1-2	CASSLSGIFNYGYTF
14	TRBV5-5	TRBJ2-2	CAGGEGVNTGELFF
15	TRBV15	TRBJ1-4	CATSSYGATNEKLFF
17	TRBV7-9	TRBJ2-1	CASSPSQTSGGANEQFF
13	TRBV5-1	TRBJ1-1	CASKDGMNTEAFF
12	TRBV7-3	TRBJ2-3	CASSPGPATQYF
14	TRBV12-3/TRBV12-4	TRBJ2-3	CASISGGSTDTQYF
16	TRBV5-1	TRBJ2-2	CASSLTVGANTGELFF
14	TRBV10-3	TRBJ2-5	CAINPDRRPETQYF